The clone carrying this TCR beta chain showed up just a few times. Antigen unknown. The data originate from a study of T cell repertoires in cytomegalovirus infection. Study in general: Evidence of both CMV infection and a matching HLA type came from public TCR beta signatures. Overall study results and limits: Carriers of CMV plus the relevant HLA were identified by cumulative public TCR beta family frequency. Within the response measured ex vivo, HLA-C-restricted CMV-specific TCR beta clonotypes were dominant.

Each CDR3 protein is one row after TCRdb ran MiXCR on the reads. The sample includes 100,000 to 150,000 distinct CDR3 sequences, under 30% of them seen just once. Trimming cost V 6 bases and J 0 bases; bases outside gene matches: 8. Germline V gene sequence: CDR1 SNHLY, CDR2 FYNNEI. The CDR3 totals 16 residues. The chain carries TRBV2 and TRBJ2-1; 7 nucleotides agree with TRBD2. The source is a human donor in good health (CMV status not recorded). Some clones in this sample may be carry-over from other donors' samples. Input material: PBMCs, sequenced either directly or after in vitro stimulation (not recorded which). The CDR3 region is CASRTSRDYSYNEQFF. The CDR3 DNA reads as TGTGCCAGCAGGACGAGCCGGGACTACTCCTACAATGAGCAGTTCTTC.